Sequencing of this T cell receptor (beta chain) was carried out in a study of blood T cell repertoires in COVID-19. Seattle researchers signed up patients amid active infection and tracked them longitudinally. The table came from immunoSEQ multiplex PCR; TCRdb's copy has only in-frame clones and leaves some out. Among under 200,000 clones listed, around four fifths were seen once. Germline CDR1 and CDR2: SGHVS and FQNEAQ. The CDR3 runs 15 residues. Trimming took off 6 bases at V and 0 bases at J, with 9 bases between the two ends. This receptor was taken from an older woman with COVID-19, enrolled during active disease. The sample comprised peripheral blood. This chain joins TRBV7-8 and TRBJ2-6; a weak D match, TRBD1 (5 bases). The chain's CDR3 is CASRGQGSGANVLTF. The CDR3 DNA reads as TGTGCCAGCAGAGGTCAGGGCTCTGGGGCCAACGTCCTGACTTTC.